This TCR beta chain was retrieved from a study of regulatory T cells in long-lasting Graves disease. As to time point: newly diagnosed GD, antithyroid drugs for less than 3 months. The authors made the TCR library using RNA they extracted from PBMCs. Study-wide findings and caveats: Tissue studied was limited to peripheral blood, excluding thyroid tissue.

There are 15 residues in the CDR3. Germline CDR1 PRHDT, CDR2 FYEKMQ (reference sequence). Trimming removed 4 bases from V and 7 bases from J, with 16 bases in between. This clonotype was detected a few times. The antigen remains unidentified. Building of the TCR beta libraries involved iRepertoire HTBI primers and Arm-PCR of CDR3 regions. One entry per CDR3 protein, called by TCRdb with MiXCR from the multiplex PCR reads. The sample holds fewer than 550,000 distinct CDR3 sequences, about 15% seen once. These sequences were also reported in another study, on T cells in Graves' hyperthyroidism and ophthalmopathy.

The V call is TRBV13, the J call TRBJ2-2; D is unresolved. Specimen: peripheral blood mononuclear cells (PBMCs), collected at new diagnosis, from a patient treated with antithyroid drugs. The source is a woman aged 40 to 65 with Graves disease. The CDR3 sequence: CASSSEETKIGELFF. CDR3 DNA sequence: TGTGCCAGCAGCTCCGAGGAGACGAAGATCGGGGAGCTGTTTTTT.